The subject of this entry is one T cell receptor beta chain. There are a few counts of this clonotype. The antigen this receptor binds is unknown. No base quality values were provided; no much bigger clone lies one nucleotide off. All donors were healthy Caucasians. Three pairs of female monozygotic twins, all aged roughly 18 to 29 years, were included in the twin cohort. Peripheral blood mononuclear cells were the source from which RNA for the TCR libraries was isolated. The protocol used for the library was 5' RACE. Instrument on record: Illumina HiSeq 2000. A universal primer binding site was added through template switching, and the final cDNA carried a unique molecular identifier so that TCR cDNA molecules could be counted accurately. First-strand cDNA for TCR alpha and beta chains was synthesized from specific primers in the conserved constant-segment region. To control for contamination, every cDNA library carried two barcodes: a SMART-Mk sample barcode plus Illumina barcodes. TruSeq adapter sequences, together with Illumina sample barcodes, were added in two successive PCR steps. The TCR alpha and beta cDNA libraries were sequenced on the Illumina HiSeq platform using custom primers. On the study's bioinformatics: MiGEC was used to process raw reads and extract unique molecular identifiers, and MiXCR was used to find CDR3 positions. For each individual, recombination models were inferred using an EM algorithm with the repgenHMM and IGoR tools. Shared clonotypes were analyzed with the tcR package in R, and sharing was normalized by the product of cloneset sizes. To study raw recombination free of thymic and clonal selection effects, out-of-frame nonproductive sequences were analyzed. TCRdb trimmed public reads at Q25 via fastp, called clones via MiXCR and kept in-frame beta chains. Entries are consolidated by CDR3 protein sequence, retaining the most common genes and DNA. TCRdb, not the original authors, processed these V and J calls. A total of a few hundred thousand distinct CDR3 sequences appear in this sample, roughly 9.5% of them only once. Of the sample, around 3.2% is held by the ten largest clones.

The data belong to a study of identical twins (dated by TCRdb to the mid-2010s). Broadly, across the study: To test whether fetal clonotypes persist, the study used deep sequencing on TCR alpha and beta repertoires from monozygotic twins, unrelated adults of various ages, and cord blood. Replicate twin experiments were performed at different times using different library preparation protocols to rule out contamination.

Inclusive of the bounding cysteine and phenylalanine, the CDR3 is 14 residues long. Only the CDR3 DNA is retained, 42 bases long and in frame from the first base. In the germline V gene (reference sequence), CDR1 corresponds to DFQATT and CDR2 to SNEGSKA. V and J lose 4 bases and 2 bases, and a span of 13 bases separates them. Results and caveats for the whole study, not just this receptor: Conclusions relied on cross-sectional statistical analysis, since the same donors could not be followed over many years. Abundant cord blood beta clonotypes carried fewer insertions; young adult naive repertoires showed a weaker similar trend, while memory repertoires showed none. In monozygotic twins, out-of-frame TCR alpha sharing was systematically underestimated by recombination models, although the models agreed with sharing between unrelated individuals. Invariant T cells such as MAIT and iNKT could partly confound zero-insertion analyses, although diverse VJ usage argued against such confounding for most clonotypes. Out-of-frame TCR alpha sequences shared between twins showed an excess of low generation-probability sequences compared with coincidental sharing between unrelated individuals. Excess twin sharing in beta out-of-frame sequences was weaker because fewer shared sequences lowered the signal-to-noise ratio.

These data also featured in a second study, about yellow fever vaccine responses in identical twins. The second study, in turn, reports: The authors reported that the T cell response to vaccination in identical twins appeared partly convergent and partly personalized. In identical twins, the study followed T cell clones that responded to the vaccine with precision.

This receptor chain uses TRBV20-1 and TRBJ2-3; no D gene call is confident. Material: PBMCs. The source is a woman younger than 30 in good health. At the DNA level, the sequence is TGCAGTGCTAATCCCCGGACGAACACAGATACGCAGTATTTT. Translated, it gives CSANPRTNTDTQYF.